Below, 25 T cell receptor beta chains from the same sample are listed, as sequenced in a study of shared clonotypes between healthy human individuals. Method: immunoSEQ multiplex PCR; TCRdb's copy keeps in-frame clones and lacks some. Found here are 300,000 or so clones, roughly 70% of them singletons; the top ten hold under 13%. Sequencing was done on a sample of memory CD4+ T cells sorted from blood. Specified subset: CD45RA-negative fraction. These receptors all come from a man aged 25-45 years in good health.

This clone has just a few counts. The J gene is TRBJ1-5, the V gene TRBV10-3; 10 bases line up with TRBD1. The V gene's germline CDR1 is ENHRY and CDR2 SYGVKD. The V and J ends lost 10 bases and 3 bases, in that order; junction bases with no gene match: 3. This CDR3 comprises 13 residues. The CDR3 spells CATGQGNNQPQHF. CDR3 in DNA: TGTGCCACGGGACAGGGGAACAATCAGCCCCAGCATTTT.

The chain joins TRBV30 to TRBJ1-5; 9 nucleotides match TRBD1. J gave up 3 bases and V 8 bases, and 5 bases lay outside the gene matches. The CDR3 contains 13 residues. In germline, CDR1 is GTSNPN, CDR2 SVGIG (reference sequence). The CDR3 loop is CAVDRGDNQPQHF. CDR3 nucleotide sequence: TGTGCCGTGGACAGGGGTGACAATCAGCCCCAGCATTTT.

J is TRBJ2-7 and V is TRBV5-1; 8 positions agree with TRBD2. Germline V gene lookup returns CDR1 SGHRS and CDR2 YFSETQ. The CDR3 has 14 amino acids. After removal of 7 bases from V and 6 bases from J, the junction contained 12 bases not matched to a gene. CDR3 sequence (DNA): TGCGCCAGCGGTACGGGACTAGGAAACGGCGAGCAGTACTTC. It is translated as CASGTGLGNGEQYF.

The gene calls are TRBV5-6 and TRBJ2-7; weak D call: TRBD1 (5 bases). Trimming left V 6 bases short and J 4 bases short, with 32 bases between. The CDR3 contains 19 residues. Looked up from germline, CDR1 is SGHDT and CDR2 is YYEEEE. Here the CDR3 reads CASTLFGRVSVSSWYEQYF. In DNA form, the CDR3 reads TGTGCCAGCACCCTGTTCGGCAGGGTTTCTGTCTCTTCTTGGTACGAGCAGTACTTC. Full variable domain (outside the CDR3, taken from reference TRBV5-6 and TRBJ2-7): DAGVTQSPTHLIKTRGQQVTLRCSPKSGHDTVSWYQQALGQGPQFIFQYYEEEERQRGNFPDRFSGHQFPNYSSELNVNALLLGDSALYLCASTLFGRVSVSSWYEQYFGPGTRLTVT.

Worth noting for this clone: This sequence is one base from a far larger clone and is likely a read error. The J gene is TRBJ2-2, the V gene TRBV5-6; 7 bases align to TRBD1. J was trimmed by 1 base and V by 0 bases; bases with no gene match: 9. CDR3 length equals 18 residues. From germline, CDR1 is SGHDT and CDR2 YYEEEE. CDR3 DNA: TGTGCCAGCAGCTTGGGGGGTGTAGGGGGCTGGAACACCGGGGAGCTGTTTTTT. Its translation is CASSLGGVGGWNTGELFF.

V is TRBV11-1 and J is TRBJ1-1; 11 bases are shared with TRBD1. V shed 6 bases and J 3 bases; nucleotides not matched to a gene: 12. The CDR3 has 17 amino acids. Germline values: CDR1 SGHAT, CDR2 FQDESV (reference sequence). Here the CDR3 DNA reads TGTGCCAGCAGATCGTCCCGGGACAGGGGGGTTTACACTGAAGCTTTCTTT. This encodes CASRSSRDRGVYTEAFF.

The genes are TRBV28 and TRBJ2-1, with 8 bases fitting TRBD1. The V gene end was trimmed by 6 bases and the J gene end by 2 bases; junction bases not matched to a gene: 6. The length of the CDR3 is 15 residues. Per germline, CDR1 MDHEN and CDR2 SYDVKM. The CDR3 region is CASSSDRGPYNEQFF. Written as DNA, the CDR3 is TGTGCCAGCAGCTCCGACAGGGGTCCCTACAATGAGCAGTTCTTC.

This chain connects TRBV7-2 to TRBJ1-6, with D hard to call. The CDR3 contains 16 residues. CDR1 and CDR2 (germline): SGHTA, FQGNSA. V was cut by 2 bases and J by 0 bases, with 8 bases left in between. DNA of the CDR3: TGTGCCAGCAGCTTACTACGGACCTCCTATAATTCACCCCTCCACTTT. Protein product: CASSLLRTSYNSPLHF.

The V and J genes are TRBV5-6 and TRBJ2-5; the match to TRBD1 covers 7 bases. CDR1 and CDR2 (germline): SGHDT, YYEEEE. CDR3 length equals 14 residues. V lost 3 bases to trimming and J lost 3 bases; unmatched junction nucleotides: 5. The CDR3 is CASSSAGQEETQYF. The CDR3 DNA is TGTGCCAGCAGCTCCGCTGGACAGGAAGAGACCCAGTACTTC.

The rearrangement links TRBV10-3 to TRBJ1-4; D not certain. V was cut by 2 bases and J by 5 bases, with 9 bases left in between. There are 14 residues in the CDR3. Germline CDR1 and CDR2: ENHRY and SYGVKD. The CDR3 loop reads CAISERASNEKLFF. Written as DNA, the CDR3 is TGTGCCATCAGTGAGAGGGCCTCAAATGAAAAACTGTTTTTT.

This clone was picked up one time. V is TRBV18 and J is TRBJ2-3; no firm D call. CDR1 is KGHSH, CDR2 LQKENI, per germline. V dropped 2 bases and J dropped 3 bases, with 9 bases sitting between them. This CDR3 contains 14 residues. DNA of the CDR3: TGTGCCAGCTCACCAGCCCAGACTACAGATACGCAGTATTTT. It encodes CASSPAQTTDTQYF.

The rearrangement uses TRBV18 and TRBJ2-3, with a weak D call TRBD1 (5 bases). Trimming shortened V by 6 bases and J by 1 base, and 14 bases separated the two germline ends. CDR3 length: 15 residues. Germline V gene lookup returns CDR1 KGHSH and CDR2 LQKENI. The CDR3 is CASSIQVPGTDTQYF. The CDR3 DNA sequence: TGTGCCAGCTCGATACAGGTCCCGGGCACAGATACGCAGTATTTT. Combining the CDR3 with reference TRBV18 and TRBJ2-3 gives the whole variable domain NAGVMQNPRHLVRRRGQEARLRCSPMKGHSHVYWYRQLPEEGLKFMVYLQKENIIDESGMPKERFSAEFPKEGPSILRIQQVVRGDSAAYFCASSIQVPGTDTQYFGPGTRLTVL.

The chain carries TRBV15 and TRBJ2-1, with D hard to call. Trimming removed 0 bases at V and 8 bases at J, with 14 bases between. The CDR3 loop spans 15 amino acids. Germline CDR1 and CDR2: LNHNV and YYDKDF (reference sequence). The CDR3, as DNA: TGTGCCACCAGCAGAGATCACTGGGGTAGGGATGAGCAGTTCTTC. Translating it yields CATSRDHWGRDEQFF.

This rearrangement joins TRBV5-6 to TRBJ1-5; D ambiguous. The CDR3 contains 14 residues. Trimming stripped 0 bases from V and 1 base from J, with 5 bases between. Germline V gene lookup returns CDR1 SGHDT and CDR2 YYEEEE. CDR3 DNA sequence: TGTGCCAGCAGCTTGGCCCGAAGCAATCAGCCCCAGCATTTT. Amino acid sequence: CASSLARSNQPQHF.

The rearrangement links TRBV4-3 to TRBJ2-3; 9 nucleotides agree with TRBD2. V shed 1 base and J 7 bases; nucleotides not matched to a gene: 18. Germline CDR1 and CDR2: LGHNA and YSLEER. The CDR3 length is 19 residues. CDR3 protein: CASSQAGGAGGLPGHTQYF. For the CDR3, the DNA is TGCGCCAGCAGCCAAGCCGGGGGAGCGGGAGGACTTCCGGGTCATACGCAGTATTTT.

This clone came up a few times. This rearrangement joins TRBV5-1 to TRBJ1-2; D gene unclear. The V end was cut by 0 bases, the J end by 5 bases, with 14 bases between. This CDR3 has 15 amino acids. Germline V lookup: CDR1 SGHRS, CDR2 YFSETQ. CDR3 region: CASSLAARFLYGYTF. The CDR3 region has the DNA TGCGCCAGCAGCTTGGCGGCTCGCTTCCTTTATGGCTACACCTTC.

The table lists this clone with a few counts. The CDR3 DNA is TGTGCCAGCAGCAAAATGGGGGGAGAAGGGTTTCCCTGTTACTTC. Its protein is CASSKMGGEGFPCYF. The genes are TRBV21-1 and TRBJ2-5; TRBD2, the table's D call, was not compared with the DNA. TRBV21-1 is flagged as a pseudogene. The CDR3 has 15 amino acids.

The V and J genes are TRBV4-1 and TRBJ2-3; 9 nucleotides agree with TRBD1. This CDR3 comprises 15 residues. V shed 4 bases, J shed 3 bases, and the junction held 5 bases outside the gene matches. Per germline, CDR1 MGHRA and CDR2 YSYEKL. The CDR3 here is CASSRGQGWTDTQYF. The CDR3 region has the DNA TGCGCCAGCAGCCGAGGACAGGGGTGGACAGATACGCAGTATTTT.

This clone was seen a few times. The chain combines TRBV5-6 with TRBJ2-7, with D perhaps matching TRBD1 (5 bases). Germline values: CDR1 SGHDT, CDR2 YYEEEE. The CDR3 spans 14 residues. Trimming pared 0 bases from V and 4 bases from J, leaving 11 bases between. The CDR3 loop reads CASSLGQGSYEQYF. CDR3 coding DNA: TGTGCCAGCAGCTTGGGGCAGGGATCTTACGAGCAGTACTTC.

The chain uses TRBV19 and TRBJ2-1, with 10 nucleotides matching TRBD2. The CDR3 contains 15 residues. CDR1 and CDR2 from the germline V gene are LNHDA and SQIVND (reference sequence). After removal of 8 bases from V and 7 bases from J, the junction contained 11 bases not matched to a gene. The CDR3 spells CASRPPGLALNEQFF. In DNA, the CDR3 is TGTGCCAGTCGACCGCCGGGACTAGCGTTAAATGAGCAGTTCTTC. The complete variable domain, with remaining parts taken from reference TRBV19 and TRBJ2-1, reads DGGITQSPKYLFRKEGQNVTLSCEQNLNHDAMYWYRQDPGQGLRLIYYSQIVNDFQKGDIAEGYSVSREKKESFPLTVTSAQKNPTAFYLCASRPPGLALNEQFFGPGTRLTVL.

V and J are TRBV11-2 and TRBJ2-1; TRBD2 matches 12 bases. The germline gives CDR1 SGHAT, CDR2 FQNNGV. CDR3 size: 19 residues. With V trimmed by 5 bases and J by 6 bases, 17 bases remained unmatched. The CDR3 nucleotides are TGTGCCAGCAGCAACCGGGGTTCTCTAGCGGGAGGGGTAGGCAATGAGCAGTTCTTC. Amino acid sequence: CASSNRGSLAGGVGNEQFF.

This rearrangement joins TRBV28 to TRBJ2-3; D remains ambiguous. V was clipped by 5 bases and J by 2 bases, with 11 bases between them. The CDR3 is 14 amino acids. Germline V gene data show CDR1 as MDHEN and CDR2 as SYDVKM. The CDR3 DNA reads as TGTGCCAGCAGTCCCCCCGGAACCACAGATACGCAGTATTTT. Encoded protein: CASSPPGTTDTQYF.

Note on this clone: A read error may produce the germline difference seen at one junction end. The chain couples TRBV28 to TRBJ1-4; D is uncertain. The germline V gene encodes CDR1 MDHEN and CDR2 SYDVKM. The CDR3 has 13 amino acids. CDR3 in DNA: TGTGCCAGCAGCCGACCCCAACTGTCAGTCTTTGTTTTT. It encodes CASSRPQLSVFVF.

The chain uses TRBV5-1 and TRBJ1-1; 7 bases agree with TRBD1. CDR1 and CDR2 (germline): SGHRS, YFSETQ. The CDR3 extends over 14 amino acids. V dropped 0 bases and J dropped 10; count of bases not matched to a gene: 9. The CDR3 loop is CASSLGDSFGGAFF. In DNA, the CDR3 is TGCGCCAGCAGCTTGGGGGACAGCTTCGGTGGAGCTTTCTTT.

This clone turned up a few times. The chain uses TRBV25-1 and TRBJ2-1; D is ambiguous. The germline V and J ends were trimmed by 2 bases and 0 bases, with 5 bases remaining between them. The CDR3 runs to 14 residues. The germline CDR1 and CDR2 sequences are MGHDK and SYGVNS. The CDR3 protein is CASSENPSYNEQFF. In DNA, the CDR3 is TGTGCCAGCAGTGAAAATCCCTCCTACAATGAGCAGTTCTTC.